These T cell receptor beta chains were read from a single sample in a study of T cell repertoires in ileal Crohn's disease. The data were produced by immunoSEQ multiplex PCR, yet TCRdb's version contains in-frame clones alone and is incomplete. The sample shows roughly 7,100 clones, 70% of them seen only once. Sequenced sample: ileal tissue. The receptors come from an adult with Crohn's disease. Each CDR3 is given without its conserved first and last residue. The order of the fields is V gene, CDR3 protein.

TRBV10-3 | AISGAWTSGSHNEQF
TRBV4-3 | ASSQVSQGFTEAF
TRBV5-6 | ASSLIDRHTEAF
TRBV6-5 | ASTLAGGPYGYT
TRBV6-5 | ASSSAAQSSYEQY
TRBV5-1 | ASSLTSAEGQNEQY
TRBV5-1 | ASRHPDRKNTEAF
TRBV27 | ASSVLAEFTGELF
TRBV6-6 | ASSYSGMLEAF
TRBV5-1 | ASSLAPGGWTEAF
TRBV9 | ASKTGLAGAETQY
TRBV2 | ASSPGQDYGYT
TRBV7-2 | ASSLHRASYSNQPQH
TRBV7-2 | ASSLAYSYQETQY
TRBV19 | ASSMPGTGVTEAF
TRBV11-2 | ASSLEGDSINTIY
TRBV6-1 | ASSEGLPGAF
TRBV19 | ASSMVLGSNQPQH
TRBV6-5 | ASSTGWDTQY
TRBV10-3 | AISETAGRSPLH
TRBV5-1 | ASSTGLSSGANVLT
TRBV6-4 | ASSSLAGSYNEQF
TRBV18 | ASSRGTGNMNTEAF
TRBV11-2 | ASSAGINNEKLF
TRBV19 | ASSTTGIQH
TRBV4-1 | ASSQEWTGAVNTEAF
TRBV5-1 | ASSLERSGTDTQY
TRBV9 | ASSKTPQGGEKLF
TRBV6-4 | ASSDSSGGADTQY
TRBV2 | ASTGGLAGTGELF
TRBV9 | ASSQTGGGGGYADTQY
TRBV27 | ASSLYPRYGYT
TRBV7-2 | ASSLRSGVGV
TRBV2 | ASSANLAGGGNTQY
TRBV19 | ASSPRQGLGGANVLT
TRBV12-2 | ASRLGDSSYEQY
TRBV4-2 | ASSQGSLSSEQF
TRBV7-8 | ASSLGTSGGSYEQY
TRBV7-2 | ASSPAGGDRSYNEQF
TRBV5-4 | ASSLRGGNEKLF
TRBV15 | ATSRDYADNTGELF
TRBV18 | ASSPGTGGNTDTQY
TRBV5-4 | ASSLALERDEQY
TRBV6-5 | ASSEDYGQPEAF
TRBV21-1 | ASSNLGALPSNYGYT
TRBV7-4 | ASSSFPGTESGYT
TRBV4-2 | ASSQDLVAGTYNIQY
TRBV2 | ASTYLLEGTQY
TRBV29-1 | SVDMLAANNEQF